The rows below give T cell receptor beta chains drawn from one sample of a study of blood T cells in healthy people across ages. MiXCR, run by TCRdb on the 5' RACE reads, gives a single entry per CDR3 protein. The data show over a million distinct CDR3 sequences, 35% to 45% seen once. Sample: blood. These receptors originate from a young woman in good health. Each CDR3 is given with its conserved first and last residue. A D gene is named only where the DNA matches it firmly. Where a row states a size, it is once, few, many or the class of an expanded clone; other rows omit it.

>.|few|TRBV6-1|TRBJ2-3
TGTGCCAGCAGAATGAGGGGAGCAGATACGCAGTATTTT
CASRMRGADTQYF
>.|.|TRBV6-1|TRBJ2-6
TGTGCCAGCAGAACTCCCTCTGGGGCCAACGTCCCGACTTTC
CASRTPSGANVPTF
>.|.|TRBV20-1|TRBJ1-1
TGCAGTGCTAGAGATCTGAGGGCGACTGAAGCTTTCTTT
CSARDLRATEAFF
>.|.|TRBV28|TRBJ1-2
TGTGCCAGCAGTTTAGGGGAATATGGCTACACCTTC
CASSLGEYGYTF
>.|.|TRBV28|TRBJ1-1
TGTGCCAGCAGTTTGCCCGGGTGCACTGAAGCTTTCTTT
CASSLPGCTEAFF
>.|few|TRBV25-1|TRBJ2-4
TGTGCCAGCAGTGAAGCAGCCAGAGCCAAAAACATTCAGTACTTC
CASSEAARAKNIQYF
>.|.|TRBV7-6|TRBJ2-7
TGTGCCAGCAGCTCAATGACAGAGAGCTCCTACGAGCAGTACTTC
CASSSMTESSYEQYF
>.|.|TRBV29-1|TRBJ2-3
TGCAGCGTGGTAGCGGCTAGCACAGATACGCAGTATTTT
CSVVAASTDTQYF
>TRBD2|.|TRBV29-1|TRBJ2-1
TGCAGCGTTGAAGACACGACTAGCCCTATCAATGAGCAGTTCTTC
CSVEDTTSPINEQFF
>.|few|TRBV7-3|TRBJ1-1
TGTGCCAGCAGCCCTCAGCGGTACACTGAAGCTTTCTTT
CASSPQRYTEAFF
>.|.|TRBV4-1|TRBJ1-2
TGCGCCAGCAGCCAGTCAGGCAGGGAATATGGCTACACCTTC
CASSQSGREYGYTF
>.|.|TRBV5-1|TRBJ2-2
TGCGCCAGCAGCTTGACGGCGAACCCCGGGGAGCTGTTTTTT
CASSLTANPGELFF
>.|.|TRBV5-1|TRBJ2-5
TGCGCCAGCAGCTTGGGGGTACCCACGAACCGAGAGACCCAGTACTTC
CASSLGVPTNRETQYF
>TRBD2|few|TRBV10-3|TRBJ2-7
TGTGCCACCGGACTAGCGGGGGGCTACGAGCAGTACTTC
CATGLAGGYEQYF
>.|.|TRBV5-6|TRBJ2-1
TGTGCCAGCAGCTTGGCCTCCGGACAGTCCTACAATGAGCAGTTCTTC
CASSLASGQSYNEQFF
>.|.|TRBV11-2|TRBJ2-7
TGTGCCAGCAGCTTAGACGGACGGATAACAACCTCCTACGAGCAGTACTTC
CASSLDGRITTSYEQYF
>.|.|TRBV4-3|TRBJ2-3
TGCGACAGCAGCCAAGTTTTAAGGGCTCCTAGCACAGATACGCAGTATTTT
CDSSQVLRAPSTDTQYF
>TRBD2|.|TRBV7-9|TRBJ2-1
TGTGCCAGCAGCCTACGGCCTGGGACTAGCGGGAGTAATGAGCAGTTCTTC
CASSLRPGTSGSNEQFF
>.|.|TRBV3-1|TRBJ2-7
TGTGCCAGCAGCCAATGGAGGGAGGCCCCCTACGAGCAGTACTTC
CASSQWREAPYEQYF
>.|few|TRBV6-5|TRBJ2-4
TGTGCCAGCAGCCGCCAAAGATGGAACGGAAACATTCAGTACTTC
CASSRQRWNGNIQYF
>.|.|TRBV29-1|TRBJ1-4
TGCAGCGTTGTTGGGAGCACAACTAATGAAAAACTGTTTTTT
CSVVGSTTNEKLFF
>TRBD2|.|TRBV29-1|TRBJ2-5
TGCAGCGTAGTAGCGGGGGCTGGGGGGGAGACCCAGTACTTC
CSVVAGAGGETQYF